This is a list of T cell receptor beta chains from one sample in a study of blood T cell repertoires in COVID-19. The assay was immunoSEQ multiplex PCR, and TCRdb's table has in-frame clones only and misses some. Of over 200,000 clones detected, roughly 86% appear once; the ten largest clones hold 10%. The sequenced sample consisted of PBMCs or T cells enriched from blood (not recorded which). These receptors originate from a man between 18 and 29 years old with acute COVID-19. Each CDR3 is given with its conserved first and last residue. The D gene is left open where the match is weak. A clone size is listed for some rows: how often the clone was seen (once, few, many), or a class if it is expanded.

NA,TRBD1,15,TRBJ2-7,TRBV3-1/TRBV3-2,TGTGCCAGCAGCTTCACCGGGACAGCCCGCTACGAGCAGTACTTC,CASSFTGTARYEQYF
once,NA,15,TRBJ2-7,TRBV6-5,TGTGCCAGCAGTTACAGTACGGGGAAGAGCTACGAGCAGTACTTC,CASSYSTGKSYEQYF
once,TRBD1,15,TRBJ2-2,TRBV6-5,TGTGCCAGCGGAGGACAGGGGACAACGGTGGGGGAGCTGTTTTTT,CASGGQGTTVGELFF
NA,NA,15,TRBJ1-2,TRBV20-1,TGCAGTGCTAGTGGTTTCACAGGCCCTAACTATGGCTACACCTTC,CSASGFTGPNYGYTF
NA,TRBD2,16,TRBJ2-2,TRBV6-2/TRBV6-3,TGTGCCAGCAGTTTGGGACTAGCGGGATGGACCGGGGAGCTGTTTTTT,CASSLGLAGWTGELFF
NA,NA,16,TRBJ1-2,TRBV27,TGTGCCAGCAGTCCCCGCGGGGGCGTAGCTAACTATGGCTACACCTTC,CASSPRGGVANYGYTF
NA,TRBD2,18,TRBJ2-3,TRBV7-9,TGTGCCAGCAGCCCAGGTAGGGCTAGCGGGAGTGTTACAGATACGCAGTATTTT,CASSPGRASGSVTDTQYF
NA,TRBD2,15,TRBJ2-2,TRBV10-3,TGTGCCATCAGTGATCTTCTAGCGGCCACCGGGGAGCTGTTTTTT,CAISDLLAATGELFF
NA,TRBD1,14,TRBJ1-1,TRBV2,TGTGCCAGCAACGAACAGGGGTATAACACTGAAGCTTTCTTT,CASNEQGYNTEAFF
NA,TRBD2,16,TRBJ2-1,TRBV7-2,TGTGCCAGCAGCTTAGCGCTAGCGGGAGGGCCCGGTGAGCAGTTCTTC,CASSLALAGGPGEQFF
NA,TRBD1,18,TRBJ1-2,TRBV29-1,TGCAGCGTTGATGGGGTGTTTGGGGACAGACCAGGGTTTTATGGCTACACCTTC,CSVDGVFGDRPGFYGYTF
NA,NA,15,TRBJ2-2,TRBV19,TGTGCCAGTAGAAGGGACTCCGACAAGTCCGGGGAGCTGTTTTTT,CASRRDSDKSGELFF
NA,TRBD2,18,TRBJ2-1,TRBV25-1,TGTGCCAGCAGTCGGACTAGCGGGAGAGAACCATCCTACAATGAGCAGTTCTTC,CASSRTSGREPSYNEQFF
NA,NA,14,TRBJ1-1,TRBV27,TGTGCCAGCAGTCCGGGACAACTGAACACTGAAGCTTTCTTT,CASSPGQLNTEAFF
few,NA,14,TRBJ1-2,TRBV7-9,TGTGCCAGCAGCCGCGGAACGGAAATATATGGCTACACCTTC,CASSRGTEIYGYTF
NA,NA,16,TRBJ1-5,TRBV14,TGTGCCAGCAGCCAAGATCAGGGGCACAGAAATCAGCCCCAGCATTTT,CASSQDQGHRNQPQHF
NA,NA,14,TRBJ1-2,TRBV25-1,TGTGCCAGCAGTGAGTTACAACTACCCTATGGCTACACCTTC,CASSELQLPYGYTF
once,NA,14,TRBJ2-5,TRBV5-1,TGCGCCAGCAGCTCCGGGAGTAGCCAAGAGACCCAGTACTTC,CASSSGSSQETQYF